The clone carrying this TCR beta chain was seen only once. The PCR employed 60 Vbeta primers together with 13 Jbeta primers. TCRdb keeps only in-frame clones here, not all; method: immunoSEQ multiplex PCR. The sample carries 170,000 or so clones, roughly three quarters recorded once. This sample is part of a study of cytomegalovirus exposure and HLA in healthy donors. Germline CDR1 reads GTSNPN; CDR2 reads SVGIG (reference sequence). There are 12 residues in the CDR3. Trimming pared 5 bases from V and 3 bases from J, leaving 10 bases between. The V gene is TRBV30, the J gene TRBJ2-5, with D possibly TRBD2 on 5 matching bases. The TCR originated in a woman aged 45-65 years in good health and CMV-seropositive. The sequenced sample was PBMCs. The CDR3, as DNA: TGTGCCTGGTTACGGGGTAAAGAGACCCAGTACTTC. Residues: CAWLRGKETQYF.